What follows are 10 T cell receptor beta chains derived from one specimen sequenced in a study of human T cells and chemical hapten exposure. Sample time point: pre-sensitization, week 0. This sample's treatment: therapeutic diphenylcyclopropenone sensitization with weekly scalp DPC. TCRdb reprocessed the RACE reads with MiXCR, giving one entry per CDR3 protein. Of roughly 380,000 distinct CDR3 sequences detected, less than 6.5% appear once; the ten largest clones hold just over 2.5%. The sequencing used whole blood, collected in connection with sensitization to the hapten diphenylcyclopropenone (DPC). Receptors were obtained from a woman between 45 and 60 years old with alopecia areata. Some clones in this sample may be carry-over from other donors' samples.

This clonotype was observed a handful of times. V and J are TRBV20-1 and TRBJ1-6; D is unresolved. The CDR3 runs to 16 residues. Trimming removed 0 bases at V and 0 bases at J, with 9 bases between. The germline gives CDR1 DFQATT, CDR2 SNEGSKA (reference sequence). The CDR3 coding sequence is TGCAGTGCTAGAGATAATCTGGGCTCCTATAATTCACCCCTCCACTTT. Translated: CSARDNLGSYNSPLHF.

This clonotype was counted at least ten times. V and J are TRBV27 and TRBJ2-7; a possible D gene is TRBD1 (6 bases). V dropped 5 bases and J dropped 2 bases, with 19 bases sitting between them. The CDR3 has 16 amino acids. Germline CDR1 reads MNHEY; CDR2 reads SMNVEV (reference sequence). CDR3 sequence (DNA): TGTGCCAGCAGTCCGCCTCGGGACAACCAAGCCTACGAGCAGTACTTC. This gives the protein CASSPPRDNQAYEQYF.

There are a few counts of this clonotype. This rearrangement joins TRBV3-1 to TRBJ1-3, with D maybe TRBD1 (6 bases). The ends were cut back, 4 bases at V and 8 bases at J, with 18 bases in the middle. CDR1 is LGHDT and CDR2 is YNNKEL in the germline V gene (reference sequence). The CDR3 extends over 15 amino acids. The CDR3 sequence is CASSPGGTRRDTIYF. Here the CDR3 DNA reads TGTGCCAGCAGCCCCGGAGGGACACGCCGCGACACCATATATTTT.

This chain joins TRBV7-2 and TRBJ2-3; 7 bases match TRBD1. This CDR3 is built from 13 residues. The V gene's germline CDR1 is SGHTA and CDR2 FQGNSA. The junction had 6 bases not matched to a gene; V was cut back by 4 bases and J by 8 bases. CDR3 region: CASSSSYRGTQYF. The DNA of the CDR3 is TGTGCCAGCAGCTCTTCCTACAGGGGTACGCAGTATTTT.

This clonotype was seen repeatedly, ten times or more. CDR3 amino acids: CASGYGGNGYTF. CDR3 nucleotide sequence: TGTGCCAGCGGGTATGGGGGCAATGGCTACACCTTC. The chain is built from TRBV27 and TRBJ1-2; D possibly corresponds to TRBD1 (6 bases). Per the germline V gene, CDR1 is MNHEY and CDR2 is SMNVEV (reference sequence). V was pared by 8 bases and J by 6 bases, with 13 bases between. The CDR3 has 12 amino acids.

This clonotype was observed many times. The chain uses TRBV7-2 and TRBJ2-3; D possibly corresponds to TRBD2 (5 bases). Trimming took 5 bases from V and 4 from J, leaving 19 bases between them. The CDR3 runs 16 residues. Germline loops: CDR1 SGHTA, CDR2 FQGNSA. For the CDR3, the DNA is TGTGCCAGCAGCAGACAAAGCGGCCATGGGGCAGATACGCAGTATTTT. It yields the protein CASSRQSGHGADTQYF.

The DNA for the CDR3 is TGCAGTGCTAGAGGGAGGGGGCGCGTCACCGGGGAGCTGTTTTTT. Protein sequence: CSARGRGRVTGELFF. The genes are TRBV20-1 and TRBJ2-2, with TRBD1 as a possible D gene (7 bases). Germline CDR1 reads DFQATT; CDR2 reads SNEGSKA (reference sequence). The V and J ends lost 1 base and 4 bases respectively, with 13 bases between them. The CDR3 is 15 amino acids.

As DNA, the CDR3 is TGTGCCAGCAGCTCACGGACTAGTGGCACGTTCGAGCAGTACTTC. Protein product: CASSSRTSGTFEQYF. The chain couples TRBV7-2 to TRBJ2-7; TRBD2 matches at 7 bases. The CDR3 is 15 amino acids. The V and J ends lost 4 bases and 6 bases, in that order; junction bases with no gene match: 12. CDR1 is SGHTA and CDR2 is FQGNSA in the germline V gene. Full variable domain (remainder filled in from reference TRBV7-2 and TRBJ2-7): GAGVSQSPSNKVTEKGKDVELRCDPISGHTALYWYRQSLGQGLEFLIYFQGNSAPDKSGLPSDRFSAERTGGSVSTLTIQRTQQEDSAVYLCASSSRTSGTFEQYFGPGTRLTVT.

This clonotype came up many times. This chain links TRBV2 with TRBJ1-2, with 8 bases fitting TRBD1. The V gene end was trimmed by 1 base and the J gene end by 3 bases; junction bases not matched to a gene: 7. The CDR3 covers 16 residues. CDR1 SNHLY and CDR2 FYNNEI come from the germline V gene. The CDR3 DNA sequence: TGTGCCAGCAGTGAAGTAGCGGGACAGGTCTACTATGGCTACACCTTC. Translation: CASSEVAGQVYYGYTF.

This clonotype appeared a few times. The CDR3 region is CASRRGQGSHEQFF. The CDR3 bases are TGTGCCAGCAGAAGGGGACAGGGGTCCCATGAGCAGTTCTTC. V is TRBV6-5 and J is TRBJ2-1, with TRBD1 identical over 10 bases. This CDR3 has 14 residues. The junction had 7 bases not matched to a gene; V was cut back by 6 bases and J by 8 bases. Germline V gene data show CDR1 as MNHEY and CDR2 as SVGAGI.